This T cell receptor (beta chain) was profiled in a study of T cells in narcolepsy. The overall study: Patients with NT1 or NT2 and healthy control donors were enrolled.

Comments on this clone: Antigen specificity is unknown.

The CDR3 is 14 residues long. Germline lookup yields CDR1 GTSNPN and CDR2 SVGIG (reference sequence). The germline V and J ends were trimmed by 3 bases and 1 base, with 9 bases remaining between them. Here immunoSEQ multiplex PCR was the method, and the copy in TCRdb shows in-frame clones only, minus some. The sample has 21,000 or so clones, 92% seen once. General study findings and limits: In some patient and control memory CD4+ samples, autoreactive clones were absent. Autoreactive HCRT-specific and TRIB2-specific clonotypes were marked in same-patient CSF-versus-blood CD4+ comparisons.

The clonotype originates from a human donor with narcolepsy. This chain uses TRBV30 with TRBJ2-2; no firm D call. The sample comprised CD45RA- memory CD4+ T cells from PBMCs. The CDR3 loop is CAWSPSWNTGELFF. CDR3 DNA sequence: TGTGCCTGGAGCCCATCATGGAACACCGGGGAGCTGTTTTTT.